The entry below describes one T cell receptor (beta chain). These data belong to a study of blood T cell repertoires in COVID-19. The CDR3 is 15 residues long. V shed 0 bases and J shed 3 bases, with 12 bases lying between them. Germline V gene sequence: CDR1 SGHTA, CDR2 FQGNSA. Sequencing used immunoSEQ multiplex PCR; TCRdb keeps in-frame clones, though not all of them. The data show fewer than 80,000 clones, 80% to 95% seen once. The clonotype originates from a human donor in a cohort sampled during active COVID-19. The sample was peripheral blood. The chain carries TRBV7-2 and TRBJ2-7; D might be TRBD2 (5 bases). CDR3 sequence reads: CASSLAREGIYEQYF. The DNA for the CDR3 is TGTGCCAGCAGCTTAGCGCGCGAGGGAATCTACGAGCAGTACTTC.